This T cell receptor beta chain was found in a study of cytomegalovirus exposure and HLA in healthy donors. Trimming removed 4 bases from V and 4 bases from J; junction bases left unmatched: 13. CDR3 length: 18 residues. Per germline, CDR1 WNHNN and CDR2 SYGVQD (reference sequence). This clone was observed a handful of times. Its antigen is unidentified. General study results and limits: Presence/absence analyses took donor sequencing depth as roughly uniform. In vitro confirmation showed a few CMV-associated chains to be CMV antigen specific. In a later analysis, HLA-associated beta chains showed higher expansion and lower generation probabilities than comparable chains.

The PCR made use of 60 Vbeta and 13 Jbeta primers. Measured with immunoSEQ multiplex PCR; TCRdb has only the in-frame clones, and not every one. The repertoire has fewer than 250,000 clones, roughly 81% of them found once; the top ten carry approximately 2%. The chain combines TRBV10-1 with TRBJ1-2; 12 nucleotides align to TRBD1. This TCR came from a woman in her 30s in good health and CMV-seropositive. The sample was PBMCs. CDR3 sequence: CASSAPGTGGPRGYGYTF. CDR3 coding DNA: TGCGCCAGCAGTGCCCCCGGGACAGGGGGCCCGCGGGGCTATGGCTACACCTTC.